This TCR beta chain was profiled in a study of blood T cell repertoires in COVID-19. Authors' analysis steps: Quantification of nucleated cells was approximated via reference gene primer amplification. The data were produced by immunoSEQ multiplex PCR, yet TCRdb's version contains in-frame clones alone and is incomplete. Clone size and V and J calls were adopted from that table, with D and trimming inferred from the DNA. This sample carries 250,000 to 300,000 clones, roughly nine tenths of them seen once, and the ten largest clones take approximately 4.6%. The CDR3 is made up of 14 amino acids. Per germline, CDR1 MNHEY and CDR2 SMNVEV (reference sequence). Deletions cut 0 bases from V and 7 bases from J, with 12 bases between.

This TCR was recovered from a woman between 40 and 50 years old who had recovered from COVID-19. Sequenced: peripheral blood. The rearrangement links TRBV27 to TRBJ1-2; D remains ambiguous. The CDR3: CASSLSRVSGGYTF. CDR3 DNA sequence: TGTGCCAGCAGTTTATCCCGGGTTTCGGGTGGCTACACCTTC.